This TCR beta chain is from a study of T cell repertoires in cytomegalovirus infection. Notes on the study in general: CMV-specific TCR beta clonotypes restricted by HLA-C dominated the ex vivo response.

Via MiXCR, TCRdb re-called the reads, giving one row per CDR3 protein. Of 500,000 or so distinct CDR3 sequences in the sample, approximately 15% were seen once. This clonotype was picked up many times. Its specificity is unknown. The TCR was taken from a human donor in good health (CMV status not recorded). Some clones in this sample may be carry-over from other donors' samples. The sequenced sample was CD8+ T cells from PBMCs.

In DNA form, the CDR3 reads TGTGCCAGCAGCCGCAGGACTAGCGGGTCCACTAAAAATGAGCAGTTCTTC. It encodes CASSRRTSGSTKNEQFF. The chain carries TRBV7-8 and TRBJ2-1; 11 bases fit TRBD2. CDR1 is SGHVS, CDR2 FQNEAQ, per germline. The CDR3 sequence is 17 residues long. V lost 5 bases and J lost 7; bases outside the gene matches: 13.